The clone carrying this TCR beta chain turned up a few times. Its antigen is as yet unknown. In the PCR, 60 Vbeta and 13 Jbeta primers were used. Original analysis: Unique TCR beta chains numbered around 80 million in a later analysis, with about 9.9 million shared. Measured with immunoSEQ multiplex PCR; TCRdb has only the in-frame clones, and not every one. Clone size and V and J calls were adopted from that table, with D and trimming inferred from the DNA. The sample has over 60,000 clones; roughly 76% are singletons. These data are taken from a study of cytomegalovirus exposure and HLA in healthy donors. Study results and limitations: Sequencing depth roughly uniform across donors was assumed in presence/absence analyses. A later analysis linked some 18,000 TCR beta sequences to HLA alleles at 0.05 false discovery rate.

The clonotype originates from a man aged 18 to 30 in good health and CMV-seronegative. Sequencing input: PBMCs.

The CDR3 loop reads CAISVDRPPNTGELFF. In DNA form, the CDR3 reads TGTGCCATCAGTGTGGACAGGCCTCCGAACACCGGGGAGCTGTTTTTT. The rearrangement uses TRBV10-3 and TRBJ2-2; 7 bases map to TRBD1. V was pared by 4 bases and J by 0 bases, with 5 bases of the junction left unmatched. CDR1 and CDR2 from the germline V gene are ENHRY and SYGVKD. There are 16 residues in the CDR3.